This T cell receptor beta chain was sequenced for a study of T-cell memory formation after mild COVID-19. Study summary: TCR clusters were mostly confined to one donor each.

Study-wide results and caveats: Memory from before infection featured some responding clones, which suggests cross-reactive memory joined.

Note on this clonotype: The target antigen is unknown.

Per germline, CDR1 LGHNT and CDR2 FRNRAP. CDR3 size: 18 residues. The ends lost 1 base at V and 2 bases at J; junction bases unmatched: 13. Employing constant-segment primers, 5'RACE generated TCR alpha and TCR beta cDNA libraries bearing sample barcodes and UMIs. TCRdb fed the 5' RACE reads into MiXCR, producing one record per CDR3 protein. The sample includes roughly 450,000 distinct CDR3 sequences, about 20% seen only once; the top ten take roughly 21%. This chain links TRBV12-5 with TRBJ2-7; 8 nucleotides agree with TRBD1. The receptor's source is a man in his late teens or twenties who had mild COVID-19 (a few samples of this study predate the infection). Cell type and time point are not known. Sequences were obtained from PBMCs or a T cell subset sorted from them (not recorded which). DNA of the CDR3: TGTGCTAGTGGTTTGGACCCAAAACTTCGGACAGGGACCTACGAGCAGTACTTC. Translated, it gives CASGLDPKLRTGTYEQYF. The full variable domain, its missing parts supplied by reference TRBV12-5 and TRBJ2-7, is DARVTQTPRHKVTEMGQEVTMRCQPILGHNTVFWYRQTMMQGLELLAYFRNRAPLDDSGMPKDRFSAEMPDATLATLKIQPSEPRDSAVYFCASGLDPKLRTGTYEQYFGPGTRLTVT.